This T cell receptor beta chain is from a study of T-cell memory formation after mild COVID-19. For the study at large: Among the donors, TCR clusters were largely specific to each donor. General observations from the study: A subset of responding clones appeared in pre-infection memory, suggesting cross-reactive memory joined. Second-wave clones that peaked on day 37 lacked confirmed SARS-CoV-2 specificity.

5'RACE with constant-segment primers built TCRalpha and TCRbeta cDNA libraries with UMIs. A single record per CDR3 protein comes from TCRdb applying MiXCR to the 5' RACE reads. The sample shows around 6,000 distinct CDR3 sequences, 15% to 25% of them seen only once. This clonotype showed up many times. Its specificity is not known. The CDR3 is 19 residues long. The V gene end was trimmed by 5 bases and the J gene end by 4 bases; junction bases not matched to a gene: 21. CDR1 and CDR2 (germline): DFQATT, SNEGSKA (reference sequence). Material for sequencing was PBMCs or a T cell subset sorted from them (not recorded which). This clonotype originated in an adult woman who had mild COVID-19 (a few samples of this study predate the infection). Cell type and time point are not known. The chain joins TRBV20-1 to TRBJ2-3, with 10 bases identical to TRBD2. Written as DNA, the CDR3 is TGCAGTGCTGATACAGCTTTTGGACCTAGCGGGAGTAGATCAGATACGCAGTATTTT. It codes for CSADTAFGPSGSRSDTQYF.